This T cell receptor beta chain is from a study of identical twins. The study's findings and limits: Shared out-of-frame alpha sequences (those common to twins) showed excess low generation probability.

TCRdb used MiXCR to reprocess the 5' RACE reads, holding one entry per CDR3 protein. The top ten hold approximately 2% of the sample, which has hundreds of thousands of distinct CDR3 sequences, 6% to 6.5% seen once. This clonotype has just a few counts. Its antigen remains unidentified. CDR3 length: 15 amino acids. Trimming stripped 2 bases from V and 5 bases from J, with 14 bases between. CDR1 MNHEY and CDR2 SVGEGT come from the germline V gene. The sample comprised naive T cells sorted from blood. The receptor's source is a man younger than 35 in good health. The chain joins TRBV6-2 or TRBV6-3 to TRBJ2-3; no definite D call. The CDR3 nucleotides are TGTGCCAGCAGTTACACGGGCCCTATGCAAGATACGCAGTATTTT. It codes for CASSYTGPMQDTQYF.